The rows below give T cell receptor beta chains drawn from one sample of a study of blood T cells in healthy people across ages. MiXCR, run by TCRdb on the 5' RACE reads, gives a single entry per CDR3 protein. This sample carries hundreds of thousands of distinct CDR3 sequences, approximately 44% of them seen once, and the ten largest clones take roughly a fifth. Sequenced input: blood. The source is a man aged 55-75 years in good health. CDR3s include the opening cysteine and the closing phenylalanine or tryptophan. The D gene is left open where the match is weak. Size tells how often a clone was seen (once, few, many) or the class of an expanded clone, and some rows leave it out.

D gene: .; J gene: TRBJ2-7; clone size: few; V gene: TRBV7-2; CDR3 protein: CASSLGLANYEQYF; CDR3 DNA: TGTGCCAGCAGCTTAGGGCTAGCTAACTACGAGCAGTACTTC
D gene: .; J gene: TRBJ2-3; clone size: .; V gene: TRBV24-1; CDR3 protein: CATSEGGTQYF; CDR3 DNA: TGTGCCACCAGTGAGGGGGGTACGCAGTATTTT
D gene: .; J gene: TRBJ1-4; clone size: .; V gene: TRBV28; CDR3 protein: CASSFGEVLDEKLFF; CDR3 DNA: TGTGCCAGCAGTTTCGGGGAAGTCTTGGATGAAAAACTGTTTTTT
D gene: .; J gene: TRBJ2-2; clone size: .; V gene: TRBV6-5; CDR3 protein: CASSYSRSGGELFF; CDR3 DNA: TGTGCCAGCAGTTACTCGAGGTCTGGCGGGGAGCTGTTTTTT
D gene: TRBD2; J gene: TRBJ2-7; clone size: .; V gene: TRBV6-2/TRBV6-3; CDR3 protein: CASSYRSGGYAYEQYF; CDR3 DNA: TGTGCCAGCAGTTACCGGTCGGGGGGATACGCCTACGAGCAGTACTTC
D gene: .; J gene: TRBJ1-6; clone size: few; V gene: TRBV5-1; CDR3 protein: CASSLIQGSPLHF; CDR3 DNA: TGCGCCAGCAGTTTGATACAGGGTTCACCCCTCCACTTT
D gene: .; J gene: TRBJ2-5; clone size: .; V gene: TRBV9; CDR3 protein: CASSVEDFPQETQYF; CDR3 DNA: TGTGCCAGCAGCGTAGAGGACTTCCCTCAAGAGACCCAGTACTTC
D gene: TRBD1; J gene: TRBJ2-1; clone size: .; V gene: TRBV27; CDR3 protein: CASSSEGQGSDNEQFF; CDR3 DNA: TGTGCCAGCAGCTCAGAAGGACAGGGCTCGGACAATGAGCAGTTCTTC
D gene: TRBD1; J gene: TRBJ2-6; clone size: .; V gene: TRBV7-9; CDR3 protein: CAGSGTGLSGANVLTF; CDR3 DNA: TGTGCCGGCAGTGGGACAGGTCTCTCTGGGGCCAACGTCCTGACTTTC
D gene: .; J gene: TRBJ2-5; clone size: .; V gene: TRBV11-2; CDR3 protein: CASSPGEGGTQYF; CDR3 DNA: TGTGCCAGCAGCCCAGGGGAGGGCGGGACCCAGTACTTC
D gene: TRBD1; J gene: TRBJ1-2; clone size: few; V gene: TRBV6-6; CDR3 protein: CASSRTGEGYGYTF; CDR3 DNA: TGTGCCAGCAGTAGAACAGGGGAAGGGTATGGCTACACCTTC
D gene: .; J gene: TRBJ2-5; clone size: few; V gene: TRBV4-3; CDR3 protein: CASSQKRSSSGVETQYF; CDR3 DNA: TGCGCCAGCAGCCAAAAGAGGTCTTCCAGCGGCGTGGAGACCCAGTACTTC
D gene: TRBD2; J gene: TRBJ2-5; clone size: .; V gene: TRBV6-6; CDR3 protein: CASSYSTSGGAKTQYF; CDR3 DNA: TGTGCCAGCAGTTACTCAACTAGCGGGGGGGCCAAGACCCAGTACTTC
D gene: .; J gene: TRBJ2-2; clone size: few; V gene: TRBV10-3; CDR3 protein: CAISSTGELFF; CDR3 DNA: TGTGCCATCAGTTCCACCGGGGAGCTGTTTTTT
D gene: TRBD2; J gene: TRBJ2-1; clone size: .; V gene: TRBV7-8; CDR3 protein: CASSSYRRTSGESDEQFF; CDR3 DNA: TGTGCCAGCAGCTCTTACCGACGGACTAGCGGGGAGTCCGATGAGCAGTTCTTC
D gene: TRBD1; J gene: TRBJ2-1; clone size: .; V gene: TRBV12-3/TRBV12-4; CDR3 protein: CASSHPGQGATEQFF; CDR3 DNA: TGTGCCAGCAGCCACCCCGGACAGGGGGCCACTGAGCAGTTCTTC
D gene: TRBD2; J gene: TRBJ2-1; clone size: few; V gene: TRBV3-1; CDR3 protein: CASSQSSGDTSDEQFF; CDR3 DNA: TGTGCCAGCAGCCAAAGTAGCGGGGACACTTCTGATGAGCAGTTCTTC
D gene: TRBD1; J gene: TRBJ2-5; clone size: .; V gene: TRBV18; CDR3 protein: CASSARTGVQYF; CDR3 DNA: TGTGCCAGCTCCGCCCGGACAGGGGTTCAGTACTTC
D gene: .; J gene: TRBJ2-7; clone size: .; V gene: TRBV29-1; CDR3 protein: CSVEDDSGPAWGEQYF; CDR3 DNA: TGCAGCGTTGAAGACGACTCAGGACCTGCCTGGGGCGAGCAGTACTTC
D gene: .; J gene: TRBJ1-4; clone size: many; V gene: TRBV19; CDR3 protein: CASSIAGHGSKLFF; CDR3 DNA: TGTGCCAGTAGTATAGCGGGACATGGATCAAAACTGTTTTTT
D gene: TRBD1; J gene: TRBJ2-3; clone size: .; V gene: TRBV7-9; CDR3 protein: CASSSELDRDTDTQYF; CDR3 DNA: TGTGCCAGCAGCTCCGAATTAGACAGGGACACAGATACGCAGTATTTT
D gene: TRBD1; J gene: TRBJ1-4; clone size: .; V gene: TRBV20-1; CDR3 protein: CSARGYRGSGEKLFF; CDR3 DNA: TGCAGTGCTAGAGGGTACAGGGGGTCGGGCGAAAAACTGTTTTTT
D gene: TRBD2; J gene: TRBJ2-1; clone size: .; V gene: TRBV20-1; CDR3 protein: CSARGLAGGKWEQFF; CDR3 DNA: TGCAGTGCTAGAGGACTAGCGGGGGGGAAGTGGGAGCAGTTCTTC